This T cell receptor beta chain emerged from a study of T-cell reconstitution after alpha-beta-depleted transplantation in children. Overall study findings and caveats: Several hundred expanded graft clones reportedly gave rise to the alpha-beta T cells present about two months after transplant. From newly produced T cells came most of the T-cell counts and diversity one year after transplant. Elevated TCRbeta diversity at day 60 was traced, in some patients, to surviving recipient T cells and thymic progenitors.

Concerning this clonotype: Its antigen is unknown.

CDR3 size: 16 residues. Losses at the gene ends were 0 bases for V and 3 bases for J; bases not matched to a gene: 7. The TCRbeta library incorporated unique molecular identifiers. One entry per CDR3 protein, called by TCRdb with MiXCR from the PCR reads. The table shows just over 950,000 distinct CDR3 sequences, with about 29% occurring only once. This TCR derives from a boy under two years old who had a stem cell transplant for SCID, so the T cells may come from the graft donor. Here the sequenced sample was PBMCs, mostly from graft donor cells, taken 360 days after TCRalphabeta/CD19-depleted stem cell transplant. The chain is built from TRBV12-3 or TRBV12-4 and TRBJ2-7; TRBD1 matches 8 bases. CDR3: CASSLAGSGQGYEQYF. Written as DNA, the CDR3 is TGTGCCAGCAGTTTAGCGGGGTCAGGACAGGGCTACGAGCAGTACTTC.